The clone carrying this T cell receptor beta chain was detected once. Germline CDR1 SGHTA, CDR2 FQGNSA. The germline V and J ends were trimmed by 5 bases and 5 bases, with 16 bases remaining between them. The CDR3 contains 15 residues. The data belong to a study of control samples from healthy donors and cancer patients. The method was immunoSEQ multiplex PCR; TCRdb's version includes in-frame clones alone and lacks a portion of them. The sample holds 90,000 to 110,000 clones; about 89% are singletons and the top ten take 17%. This sequence joins TRBV7-2 and TRBJ2-1, with D perhaps matching TRBD2 (7 bases). The specimen was blood. The sequence derives from a woman aged 50 to 65 in good health. CDR3 loop: CASSPEGRGHNEQFF. The DNA for the CDR3 is TGTGCCAGCAGCCCAGAGGGGCGGGGGCACAATGAGCAGTTCTTC. Drawing the rest from reference TRBV7-2 and TRBJ2-1, the complete variable domain is GAGVSQSPSNKVTEKGKDVELRCDPISGHTALYWYRQSLGQGLEFLIYFQGNSAPDKSGLPSDRFSAERTGGSVSTLTIQRTQQEDSAVYLCASSPEGRGHNEQFFGPGTRLTVL.